This section outlines one T cell receptor (beta chain) sequence together with its context. The data derive from a study of blood T cells in healthy people across ages. Between the trimmed V and J ends, which lost 5 bases and 7 bases, there was a span of 14 bases. The length of the CDR3 is 13 residues. CDR1 and CDR2 (germline): SEHNR, FQNEAQ (reference sequence). The authors ran a second PCR of roughly 6 to 12 cycles using a sample-barcoded 5' primer and a J-beta primer mix. One entry per CDR3 protein results from TCRdb running MiXCR on the 5' RACE reads. The sample shows 600,000 to 650,000 distinct CDR3 sequences, 45% to 65% of them seen only once. PBMCs, at least 7 million per sample, were isolated.

The sequenced material came from blood. The chain carries TRBV7-9 and TRBJ1-1, with D perhaps matching TRBD1 (6 bases). This TCR was sampled from a man between 60 and 75 years old in good health. CDR3 DNA sequence: TGTGCCAGCAGCGCCCAGGGGCCTCTTGAAGCTTTCTTT. It encodes CASSAQGPLEAFF.